The TCR beta chain under discussion was sequenced for a study of CD8 T cells in Susac syndrome. Study results and limitations: The Susac syndrome CD4+ T cell repertoires displayed no clonal expansion.

Germline V gives CDR1 SGHRS, CDR2 YFSETQ. V was trimmed by 0 bases and J by 7 bases, leaving 7 bases between them. CDR3 length equals 13 residues. With respect to this clonotype: The target antigen is unknown.

When the RNA was reverse transcribed, random hexamers were used with an input of roughly 0.45 to 1 ug. One entry per CDR3 protein, called by TCRdb with MiXCR from the immunoSEQ multiplex PCR reads. In the table there are around 230,000 distinct CDR3 sequences, 90% to 96% of which are singletons. The gene calls are TRBV5-1 and TRBJ2-2; the D is unclear. The receptor was isolated from a human donor with Susac syndrome. Sequencing was done on a sample of CD4+ T cells from PBMCs. Here the CDR3 DNA reads TGCGCCAGCAGCTTGGACGCGGACGGGGAGCTGTTTTTT. Protein: CASSLDADGELFF. The full variable domain, rest sourced from reference TRBV5-1 and TRBJ2-2, is KAGVTQTPRYLIKTRGQQVTLSCSPISGHRSVSWYQQTPGQGLQFLFEYFSETQRNKGNFPGRFSGRQFSNSRSEMNVSTLELGDSALYLCASSLDADGELFFGEGSRLTVL.